This TCR beta chain was sequenced in a study of beta chain features in type 1 diabetes. Study-level results: Reduced insertions and increased deletions marked VDJ junctions in type 1 diabetes patients. PCR, the amplification step, might favor shorter templates, equally in patients and controls.

All of the isolated RNA was reverse transcribed, so expressed TCRB transcripts were sequenced. Sequencing was performed with immunoSEQ multiplex PCR; in TCRdb, only in-frame clones are kept and a portion is missing. The sample records roughly 240,000 clones, 11% to 15% being singletons. This clone has more than one count but fewer than ten. Its cognate antigen is unknown. CDR3 length: 15 amino acids. Germline lookup yields CDR1 KGHSH and CDR2 LQKENI. J was trimmed by 6 bases and V by 4 bases; bases with no gene match: 9. Sequencing was performed on naive CD4+ T cells from blood. The V and J genes are TRBV18 and TRBJ1-2; 9 bases agree with TRBD1. This TCR was sampled from a middle-aged woman in good health. The CDR3 DNA is TGTGCCAGCTCACTGGGACAGGGTGGTCTGAATGGCTACACCTTC. It is translated as CASSLGQGGLNGYTF.